Following are 12 T cell receptor beta chains from one sample sequenced in a study of sequential checkpoint blockade in melanoma. Treatment meaning: randomized to nivolumab then ipilimumab (arm A) or the reverse (arm B). Sequencing was performed with immunoSEQ multiplex PCR; in TCRdb, only in-frame clones are kept and a portion is missing. This table has some 10,000 clones, about four fifths appearing once. Here the sequenced sample was CD8+ T cells sorted from blood (inferred from file names), taken from a patient given nivolumab and ipilimumab in sequence. The receptor source for this set is a human donor with melanoma.

The genes are TRBV13 and TRBJ2-7; 11 bases agree with TRBD2. Germline values: CDR1 PRHDT, CDR2 FYEKMQ (reference sequence). The CDR3 is 16 residues long. V dropped 2 bases and J dropped 0; count of bases not matched to a gene: 3. The DNA of the CDR3 is TGTGCCAGCAGCTTACTTACTAGCGGGAGCTCCTACGAGCAGTACTTC. Amino acids: CASSLLTSGSSYEQYF.

The CDR3 reads CASSIGVYSYNEQFF. CDR3 DNA sequence: TGTGCCAGTAGTATAGGTGTTTACTCCTACAATGAGCAGTTCTTC. The chain is built from TRBV19 and TRBJ2-1; D gene unclear. Germline CDR1 and CDR2: LNHDA and SQIVND (reference sequence). V was shortened by 1 base and J by 0 bases, with 7 bases between the two germline ends. This CDR3 comprises 15 residues.

The V gene is TRBV5-6, the J gene TRBJ2-2, with 11 bases identical to TRBD1. This CDR3 region has 17 residues. In germline, CDR1 is SGHDT, CDR2 YYEEEE. J lost 5 bases, V lost 4 bases, and 10 bases had no gene match. This CDR3 is CASSPPGTGGTTGELFF. The CDR3 DNA reads as TGTGCCAGCAGCCCCCCGGGGACAGGGGGAACGACCGGGGAGCTGTTTTTT.

The genes are TRBV27 and TRBJ2-7; D unclear. V was pared by 5 bases and J by 2 bases, with 10 bases between. The CDR3 is 13 residues long. Germline V gives CDR1 MNHEY, CDR2 SMNVEV (reference sequence). The CDR3 DNA sequence: TGTGCCAGCAGTCTCGGTTCGACCTACGAGCAGTACTTC. This translates into CASSLGSTYEQYF.

The rearrangement joins TRBV6-6 to TRBJ2-7, with D maybe TRBD2 (6 bases). This CDR3 has 14 residues. CDR1 and CDR2 (germline): MNHNY, SVGAGI (reference sequence). Trimming cost V 2 bases and J 3 bases, with 11 bases left between them. The CDR3, as DNA: TGTGCCAGCAGTTACCGGGCGGACTACTACGAGCAGTACTTC. Its protein product is CASSYRADYYEQYF.

V is TRBV19 and J is TRBJ2-1, with D perhaps TRBD2 (5 bases). The CDR3 has 16 residues. The ends were cut back, 5 bases at V and 4 bases at J, with 18 bases in the middle. Germline CDR1 LNHDA, CDR2 SQIVND (reference sequence). CDR3 residues: CASSAPSGAGYNEQFF. The DNA of the CDR3 is TGTGCCAGTAGTGCCCCCAGCGGAGCTGGGTACAATGAGCAGTTCTTC.

This sequence joins TRBV15 and TRBJ2-5, with 9 bases lining up with TRBD1. Judging by the DNA end, TRBJ2-7 fits better; the J call may be wrong. From germline, CDR1 is LNHNV and CDR2 YYDKDF (reference sequence). The length of the CDR3 is 15 residues. The DNA for the CDR3 is TGTGCCACCAGTCCGGACAGGGGCCCCAACTACGAGCAGTACTTC. Its protein product is CATSPDRGPNYEQYF.

This clone was counted only a few times. The rearrangement joins TRBV29-1 to TRBJ2-5, with TRBD2 as a possible D gene (6 bases). Trimming cost V 7 bases and J 4 bases, with 13 bases left between them. Germline CDR1 and CDR2: SQVTM and ANQGSEA. The CDR3 loop spans 12 amino acids. The CDR3 DNA reads as TGCAGCGGCCTGGGGGGAAGAGAGACCCAGTACTTC. This gives the protein CSGLGGRETQYF.

V and J are TRBV5-6 and TRBJ2-2, with a weak D call TRBD2 (5 bases). The V end lost 4 bases, the J end lost 1 base, and 8 bases lay between the germline ends. The germline V gene has CDR1 SGHDT and CDR2 YYEEEE. The CDR3 contains 14 residues. As DNA, the CDR3 is TGTGCCAGCAGCGCTACTAGGAACACCGGGGAGCTGTTTTTT. Translating it yields CASSATRNTGELFF.

This clone has a handful of counts. The chain uses TRBV19 and TRBJ1-2, with 8 nucleotides matching TRBD1. CDR3 length: 15 amino acids. V lost 7 bases, J lost 4 bases, and 11 bases stayed unmatched. Germline V gene sequence: CDR1 LNHDA, CDR2 SQIVND (reference sequence). For the CDR3, the DNA is TGTGCCAGTACCCCCCCAGGGGACAGGCTCTATGGCTACACCTTC. Its protein product is CASTPPGDRLYGYTF.

This clone was recorded only once. This chain uses TRBV27 with TRBJ1-1; D is uncertain. The CDR3 has 13 residues. V was cut by 2 bases and J by 6 bases, with 10 bases left in between. The germline V gene encodes CDR1 MNHEY and CDR2 SMNVEV (reference sequence). The CDR3 sequence is CASSLTFASEAFF. DNA of the CDR3: TGTGCCAGCAGTTTAACTTTCGCTTCTGAAGCTTTCTTT.

In this sample, this clone is medium-sized. This chain uses TRBV19 with TRBJ1-5; D remains unclear. The ends were cut back, 3 bases at V and 7 bases at J, with 10 bases in the middle. Per the germline V gene, CDR1 is LNHDA and CDR2 is SQIVND (reference sequence). The CDR3 contains 13 residues. The CDR3 reads CASSIQEAQPQHF. The CDR3 DNA reads TGTGCCAGTAGTATTCAAGAGGCCCAGCCCCAGCATTTT.